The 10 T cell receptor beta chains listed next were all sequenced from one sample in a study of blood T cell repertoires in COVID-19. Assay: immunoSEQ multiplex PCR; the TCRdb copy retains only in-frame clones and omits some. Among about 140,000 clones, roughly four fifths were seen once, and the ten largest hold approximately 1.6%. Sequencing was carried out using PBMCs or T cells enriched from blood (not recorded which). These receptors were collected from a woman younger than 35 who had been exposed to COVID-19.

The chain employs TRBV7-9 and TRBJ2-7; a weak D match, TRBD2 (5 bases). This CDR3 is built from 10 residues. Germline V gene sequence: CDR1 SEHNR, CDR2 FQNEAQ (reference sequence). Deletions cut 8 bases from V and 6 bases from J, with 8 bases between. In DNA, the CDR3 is TGTGCCAGCGGTACTAGCGAGCAGTACTTC. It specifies CASGTSEQYF.

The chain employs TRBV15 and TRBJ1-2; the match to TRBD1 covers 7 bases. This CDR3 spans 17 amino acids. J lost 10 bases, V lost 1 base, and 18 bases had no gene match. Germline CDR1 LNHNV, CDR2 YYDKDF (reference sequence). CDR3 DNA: TGTGCCACCAGCAGAGCACGGACAGGCCGAGCGAGTCATGACTACACCTTC. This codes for CATSRARTGRASHDYTF.

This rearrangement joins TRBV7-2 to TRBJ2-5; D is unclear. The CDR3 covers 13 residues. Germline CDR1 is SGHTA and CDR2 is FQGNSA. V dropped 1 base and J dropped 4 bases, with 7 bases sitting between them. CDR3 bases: TGTGCCAGCAGCTTAGTCCCAGGAGAGACCCAGTACTTC. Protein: CASSLVPGETQYF.

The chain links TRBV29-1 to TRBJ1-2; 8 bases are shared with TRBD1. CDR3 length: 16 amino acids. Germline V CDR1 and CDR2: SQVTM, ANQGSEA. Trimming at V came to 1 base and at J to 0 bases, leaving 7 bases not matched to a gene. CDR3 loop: CSVEAEVRGPNYGYTF. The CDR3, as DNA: TGCAGCGTTGAAGCGGAGGTCAGGGGGCCTAACTATGGCTACACCTTC.

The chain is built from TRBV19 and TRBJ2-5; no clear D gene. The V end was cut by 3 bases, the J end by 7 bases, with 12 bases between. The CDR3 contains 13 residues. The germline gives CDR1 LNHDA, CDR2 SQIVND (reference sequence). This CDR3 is CASSIENTGTQYF. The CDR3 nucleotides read TGTGCCAGTAGTATTGAGAATACCGGGACCCAGTACTTC. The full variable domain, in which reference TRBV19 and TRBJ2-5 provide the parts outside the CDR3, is DGGITQSPKYLFRKEGQNVTLSCEQNLNHDAMYWYRQDPGQGLRLIYYSQIVNDFQKGDIAEGYSVSREKKESFPLTVTSAQKNPTAFYLCASSIENTGTQYFGPGTRLLVL.

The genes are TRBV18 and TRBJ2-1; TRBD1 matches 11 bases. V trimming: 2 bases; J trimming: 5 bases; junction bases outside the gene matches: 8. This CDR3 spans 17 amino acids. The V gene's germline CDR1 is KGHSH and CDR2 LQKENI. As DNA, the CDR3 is TGTGCCAGCTCACCATCTCCCGGGACAGGGGGTCACAATGAGCAGTTCTTC. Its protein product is CASSPSPGTGGHNEQFF.

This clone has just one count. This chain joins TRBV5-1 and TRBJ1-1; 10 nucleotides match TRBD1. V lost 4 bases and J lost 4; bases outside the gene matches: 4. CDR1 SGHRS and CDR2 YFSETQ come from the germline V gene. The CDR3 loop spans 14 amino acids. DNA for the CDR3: TGCGCCAGCAGCGGGACAGGGGAGGGCACTGAAGCTTTCTTT. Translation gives CASSGTGEGTEAFF.

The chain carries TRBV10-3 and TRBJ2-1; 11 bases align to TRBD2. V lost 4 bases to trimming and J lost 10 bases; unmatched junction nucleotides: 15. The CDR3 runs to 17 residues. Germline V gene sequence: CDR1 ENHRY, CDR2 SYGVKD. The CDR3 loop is CAISGGSGRAEQGEQFF. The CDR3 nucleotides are TGTGCCATCAGTGGGGGTAGCGGGAGGGCCGAGCAGGGCGAGCAGTTCTTC.

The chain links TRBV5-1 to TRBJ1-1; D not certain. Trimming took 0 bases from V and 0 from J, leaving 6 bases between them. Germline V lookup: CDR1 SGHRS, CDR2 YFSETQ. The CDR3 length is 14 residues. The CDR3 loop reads CASSLGLVNTEAFF. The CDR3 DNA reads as TGCGCCAGCAGCTTGGGGCTGGTGAACACTGAAGCTTTCTTT.

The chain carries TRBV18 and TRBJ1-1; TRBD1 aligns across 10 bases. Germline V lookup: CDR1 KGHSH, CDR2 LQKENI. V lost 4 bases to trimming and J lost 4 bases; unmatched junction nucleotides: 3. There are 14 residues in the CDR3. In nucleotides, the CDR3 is TGTGCCAGCTCACGGGACAGGGGTGCCACTGAAGCTTTCTTT. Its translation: CASSRDRGATEAFF.